This record looks at one T cell receptor beta chain sequence and its context. Its antigen is unknown. This record comes from a study of T cells after posttransplantation cyclophosphamide. CDR3 length: 9 residues. CDR1 and CDR2 from the germline V gene are MDHEN and SYDVKM. Profiling relied on immunoSEQ multiplex PCR, and the TCRdb table lists in-frame clones only, not all of them. The sample yields roughly 14,000 clones, roughly 83% seen once. Study-level findings and limits: TRB overlap between skin or GI tissue T cells and blood was limited. Recipient CMV seropositivity and CMV reactivation strongly tracked TRB clonality. Later blood repertoires were often dominated by clones from the donor CD8+ memory compartment.

Controls had myeloablative marrow grafts with methotrexate and calcineurin inhibitor, sampled at 1 year. The V gene is TRBV28, the J gene TRBJ2-3; no firm D call. This receptor was identified in a male patient aged 18-29 years who received an allogeneic stem cell transplant from a related donor, was CMV-positive, and had no GVHD. Part of the T cell pool may stem from the graft donor. The sequencing here drew on PBMCs, taken roughly 350 days after allogeneic stem cell transplant with calcineurin inhibitor and methotrexate. CDR3 protein: CGPTDTQYF. The DNA of the CDR3 is TGTGGGCCCACAGATACGCAGTATTTT.